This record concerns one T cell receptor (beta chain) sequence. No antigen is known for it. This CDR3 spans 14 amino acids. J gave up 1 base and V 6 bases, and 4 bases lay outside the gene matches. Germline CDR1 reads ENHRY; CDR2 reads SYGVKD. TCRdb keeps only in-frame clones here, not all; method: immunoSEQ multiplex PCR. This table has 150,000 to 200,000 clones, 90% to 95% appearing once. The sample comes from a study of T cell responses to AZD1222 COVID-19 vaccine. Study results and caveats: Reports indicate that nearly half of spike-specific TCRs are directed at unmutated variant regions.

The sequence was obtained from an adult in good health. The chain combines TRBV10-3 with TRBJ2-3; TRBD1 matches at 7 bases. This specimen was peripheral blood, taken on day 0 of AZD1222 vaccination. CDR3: CAIRAGQGTDTQYF. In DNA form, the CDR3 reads TGTGCCATCAGAGCCGGACAGGGCACAGATACGCAGTATTTT.